This TCR beta chain was recorded in a study of cytomegalovirus exposure and HLA in healthy donors. Study outcomes and limitations: The study carried out a later analysis of TCR beta sequences. It associated 15,000 to 20,000 of them with specific HLA alleles at a false discovery rate of 0.05. The classifier reportedly diagnosed cytomegalovirus status with high sensitivity and specificity.

Points on this clone: Its antigen remains unidentified.

The PCR ran on 60 Vbeta and 13 Jbeta primers. Profiled with immunoSEQ multiplex PCR; TCRdb holds only in-frame clones, not every one. The table includes about 52,000 clones, 72% detected once. The CDR3 is made up of 14 amino acids. The V end was cut by 4 bases, the J end by 0 bases, with 5 bases between. The germline V gene encodes CDR1 SGHDT and CDR2 YYEEEE. The sample was PBMCs. The source is a woman aged 45-59 years in good health and CMV-seronegative. This chain joins TRBV5-6 and TRBJ2-6; D uncertain. The CDR3 loop is CASSPSSGANVLTF. The DNA for the CDR3 is TGTGCCAGCAGCCCATCCTCTGGGGCCAACGTCCTGACTTTC.